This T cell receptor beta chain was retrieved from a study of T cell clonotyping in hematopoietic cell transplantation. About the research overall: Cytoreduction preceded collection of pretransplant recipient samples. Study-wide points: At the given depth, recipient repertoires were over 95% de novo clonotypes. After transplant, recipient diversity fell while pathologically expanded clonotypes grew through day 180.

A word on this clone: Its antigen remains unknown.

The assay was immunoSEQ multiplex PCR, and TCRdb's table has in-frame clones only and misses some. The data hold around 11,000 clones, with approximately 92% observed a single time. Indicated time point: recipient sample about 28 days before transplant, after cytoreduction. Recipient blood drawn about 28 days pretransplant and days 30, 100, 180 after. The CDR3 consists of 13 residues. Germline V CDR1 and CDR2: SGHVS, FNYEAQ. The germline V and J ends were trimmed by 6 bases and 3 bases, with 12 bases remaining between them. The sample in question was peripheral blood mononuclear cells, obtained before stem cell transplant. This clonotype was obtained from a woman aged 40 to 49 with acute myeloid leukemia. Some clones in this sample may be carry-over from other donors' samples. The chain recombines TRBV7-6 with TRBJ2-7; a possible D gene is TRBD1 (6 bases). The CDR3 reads CASRNTGSYEQYF. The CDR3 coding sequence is TGTGCCAGCAGGAATACAGGGAGCTACGAGCAGTACTTC.